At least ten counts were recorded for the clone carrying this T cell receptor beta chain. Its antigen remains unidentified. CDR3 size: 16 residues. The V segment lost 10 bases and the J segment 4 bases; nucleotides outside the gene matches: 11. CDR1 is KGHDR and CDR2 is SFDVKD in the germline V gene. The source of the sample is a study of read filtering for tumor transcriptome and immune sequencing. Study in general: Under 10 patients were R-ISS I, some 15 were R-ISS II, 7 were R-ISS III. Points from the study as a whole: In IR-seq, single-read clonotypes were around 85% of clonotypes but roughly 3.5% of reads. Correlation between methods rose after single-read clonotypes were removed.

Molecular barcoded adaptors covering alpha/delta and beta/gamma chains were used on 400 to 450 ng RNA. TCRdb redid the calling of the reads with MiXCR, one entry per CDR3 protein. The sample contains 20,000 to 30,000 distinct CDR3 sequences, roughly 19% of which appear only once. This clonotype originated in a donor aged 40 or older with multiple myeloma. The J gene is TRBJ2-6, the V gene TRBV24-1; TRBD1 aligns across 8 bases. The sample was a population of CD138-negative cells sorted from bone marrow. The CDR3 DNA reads TGTGCCACGGGTCGGCAGGGGGCGGCAGGGGCCAACGTCCTGACTTTC. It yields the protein CATGRQGAAGANVLTF.